The next 19 T cell receptor beta chains were all read from a single sample in a study of T cell responses to AZD1222 COVID-19 vaccine (dated by TCRdb to the early 2020s). Receptor libraries were prepared by the immunoSEQ multiplex PCR assay. Not all clones reach the TCRdb copy of this immuneACCESS table, which keeps in-frame sequences only. Checked studies attribute under half of the gap to unresolved V genes and leave the rest unexplained. This sample lists approximately 100,000 clones; less than 90% were detected once. The top ten hold approximately 15% of the sample. Reading the label with the study, this specimen's time point is: baseline before first vaccination. Sequencing was performed on peripheral blood, taken on day 0 of AZD1222 vaccination. The receptors were sampled from an adult in good health.

The V call is TRBV19, the J call TRBJ1-1; D is perhaps TRBD1 (5 bases). Germline lookup yields CDR1 LNHDA and CDR2 SQIVND (reference sequence). V was clipped by 5 bases and J by 0 bases, with 19 bases between them. The CDR3 extends over 17 amino acids. The CDR3 sequence: CASSAPLIQGVNTEAFF. The CDR3 DNA follows: TGTGCCAGTAGTGCCCCCCTCATTCAGGGAGTGAACACTGAAGCTTTCTTT.

CDR3 sequence: CASSPGAHSLTTNEKLFF. The CDR3 DNA reads as TGTGCCAGCAGCCCGGGGGCGCATTCCCTCACAACTAATGAAAAACTGTTTTTT. This chain connects TRBV3-1 (or the pseudogene TRBV3-2) to TRBJ1-4; the D gene is possibly TRBD1 (6 bases). The CDR3 runs to 18 residues. V was clipped by 4 bases and J by 0 bases, with 18 bases between them. Germline V gene data show CDR1 as LGHDT and CDR2 as YNNKEL (reference sequence).

The chain is built from TRBV5-1 and TRBJ2-7; 8 bases are a match to TRBD2. Germline lookup yields CDR1 SGHRS and CDR2 YFSETQ. Losses at the gene ends were 3 bases for V and 2 bases for J; bases not matched to a gene: 4. The CDR3 has 14 residues. DNA of the CDR3: TGCGCCAGCAGCTCCACTAGCGGTACCTACGAGCAGTACTTC. Protein sequence: CASSSTSGTYEQYF.

The V and J genes are TRBV4-1 and TRBJ2-3; no definite D call. Germline V gene lookup returns CDR1 MGHRA and CDR2 YSYEKL. V was clipped by 1 base and J by 10 bases, with 12 bases between them. The CDR3 totals 13 residues. The CDR3 DNA sequence: TGCGCCAGCAGCCAAGTGGTGTTTTTGGCGCAGTATTTT. It encodes CASSQVVFLAQYF.

The chain is built from TRBV4-2 and TRBJ2-2; weak D call: TRBD1 (6 bases). Germline V gene sequence: CDR1 LGHNA, CDR2 YNFKEQ. V was cut by 2 bases and J by 6 bases, with 13 bases left in between. The CDR3 extends over 15 amino acids. The CDR3 nucleotides are TGTGCCAGCAGCCAACCGACAGGTACCGCCGGGGAGCTGTTTTTT. Translation: CASSQPTGTAGELFF.

J is TRBJ1-5 and V is TRBV6-5; D may be TRBD1 (6 bases). V was cut by 7 bases and J by 2 bases, with 15 bases left in between. This CDR3 is 15 amino acids long. Germline V gene sequence: CDR1 MNHEY, CDR2 SVGAGI. The CDR3 spells CASMVVKGGNQPQHF. For the CDR3, the DNA is TGTGCCAGCATGGTGGTAAAGGGGGGCAATCAGCCCCAGCATTTT.

The chain combines TRBV2 with TRBJ1-6; TRBD1 matches at 7 bases. This CDR3 is 13 amino acids long. Trimming cost V 6 bases and J 5 bases; bases outside gene matches: 1. Germline V gives CDR1 SNHLY, CDR2 FYNNEI. The CDR3 region is CASRDRDNSPLHF. CDR3 nucleotide sequence: TGTGCCAGCAGAGACAGGGATAATTCACCCCTCCACTTT.

V gene TRBV20-1 combines with J gene TRBJ1-5; weak D call: TRBD1 (6 bases). Per germline, CDR1 DFQATT and CDR2 SNEGSKA (reference sequence). This CDR3 region has 14 residues. The V end was cut by 3 bases, the J end by 6 bases, with 15 bases between. CDR3 nucleotide sequence: TGCAGTGCTAGTCGGGGGGCCGCCGCTCAGCCCCAGCATTTT. Its translation is CSASRGAAAQPQHF.

This clone was seen a handful of times. V gene TRBV27 combines with J gene TRBJ1-5, with D unclear. The CDR3 contains 15 residues. Trimming cost V 5 bases and J 7 bases, with 18 bases left between them. CDR1 and CDR2 (germline): MNHEY, SMNVEV (reference sequence). The CDR3 loop reads CASSLIPVGMQPQHF. DNA of the CDR3: TGTGCCAGCAGTCTTATCCCGGTGGGAATGCAGCCCCAGCATTTT.

The V call is TRBV6-6, the J call TRBJ2-2, with 7 bases fitting TRBD2. Trimming cost V 7 bases and J 4 bases; bases outside gene matches: 9. The germline V gene encodes CDR1 MNHNY and CDR2 SVGAGI (reference sequence). The CDR3 is 15 amino acids. CDR3 sequence (DNA): TGTGCCAGCATCATGGCGGGAGCCTCCACCGGGGAGCTGTTTTTT. Translation: CASIMAGASTGELFF.

The genes are TRBV5-4 and TRBJ1-4, with D unclear. CDR3 size: 14 residues. V lost 4 bases to trimming and J lost 5 bases, with 12 bases between them. The germline V gene has CDR1 SGHNT and CDR2 YYREEE (reference sequence). CDR3 bases: TGTGCCAGCAGCCGCGGACTGATGAATGAAAAACTGTTTTTT. It yields the protein CASSRGLMNEKLFF.

This sequence joins TRBV6-1 and TRBJ2-3; D is unresolved. From germline, CDR1 is MNHNS and CDR2 SASEGT. The CDR3 sequence is 13 residues long. Trimming left V 3 bases short and J 9 bases short, with 13 bases between. Here the CDR3 DNA reads TGTGCCAGCAGTGATACCCTTATGCGAACGCAGTATTTT. Protein: CASSDTLMRTQYF.

This chain connects TRBV5-4 to TRBJ1-2; D gene ambiguous. In germline, CDR1 is SGHNT, CDR2 YYREEE (reference sequence). The V gene lost 0 bases and the J gene lost 8 bases, with 14 bases spanning the gap. The CDR3 length is 14 residues. For the CDR3, the DNA is TGTGCCAGCAGCTTGGTGGGATCCGGATGGGGCTACACCTTC. It is translated as CASSLVGSGWGYTF. Full variable domain (remainder filled in from reference TRBV5-4 and TRBJ1-2): ETGVTQSPTHLIKTRGQQVTLRCSSQSGHNTVSWYQQALGQGPQFIFQYYREEENGRGNFPPRFSGLQFPNYSSELNVNALELDDSALYLCASSLVGSGWGYTFGSGTRLTVV.

The chain recombines TRBV5-1 with TRBJ2-1, with D perhaps matching TRBD2 (6 bases). Germline assignment: CDR1 SGHRS and CDR2 YFSETQ. V lost 2 bases and J 7 bases, leaving 16 bases between the germline ends. The length of the CDR3 is 15 residues. Here the CDR3 DNA reads TGCGCCAGCAGCTTCTCCGGGACTGAGCCGAATGAGCAGTTCTTC. It translates to CASSFSGTEPNEQFF.

This clone was observed a single time. The V gene is TRBV5-4, the J gene TRBJ2-3; 9 bases match TRBD1. Looked up from germline, CDR1 is SGHNT and CDR2 is YYREEE (reference sequence). V was clipped by 3 bases and J by 4 bases; unmatched bases: 3. CDR3 length: 14 amino acids. CDR3 region: CASSWGQGADTQYF. CDR3 in DNA: TGTGCCAGCAGCTGGGGACAGGGAGCAGATACGCAGTATTTT.

This rearrangement joins TRBV29-1 to TRBJ2-7, with 7 bases that match TRBD1. The CDR3 loop spans 14 amino acids. CDR1 and CDR2 from the germline V gene are SQVTM and ANQGSEA. The J segment lost 2 bases and the V segment lost 6 bases, leaving 10 bases of the junction unmatched. The CDR3 region is CSVAAGTDTYEQYF. As DNA, the CDR3 is TGCAGCGTAGCCGCCGGGACAGATACCTACGAGCAGTACTTC.

This clone came up a few times. The rearrangement uses TRBV5-6 and TRBJ1-4, with 10 positions matching TRBD1. The CDR3 runs 17 residues. Germline CDR1 SGHDT, CDR2 YYEEEE. V shed 4 bases, J shed 0 bases, and the junction held 6 bases outside the gene matches. The CDR3 sequence: CASSAGTGVSTNEKLFF. For the CDR3, the DNA is TGTGCCAGCAGCGCCGGGACAGGGGTATCAACTAATGAAAAACTGTTTTTT.

This chain connects TRBV7-9 to TRBJ2-6; no firm D call. CDR1 is SEHNR and CDR2 is FQNEAQ in the germline V gene (reference sequence). The CDR3 is made up of 15 amino acids. With 5 bases removed from V and 1 base from J, the gap between germline ends came to 9 bases. CDR3 DNA sequence: TGTGCCAGCAGCCCCATCGGATCTGGGGCCAACGTCCTGACTTTC. Encoded protein: CASSPIGSGANVLTF. The full variable domain, its missing parts supplied by reference TRBV7-9 and TRBJ2-6, is DTGVSQNPRHKITKRGQNVTFRCDPISEHNRLYWYRQTLGQGPEFLTYFQNEAQLEKSRLLSDRFSAERPKGSFSTLEIQRTEQGDSAMYLCASSPIGSGANVLTFGAGSRLTVL.

The chain uses TRBV5-1 and TRBJ2-1, with TRBD2 as a possible D gene (7 bases). Germline V CDR1 and CDR2: SGHRS, YFSETQ. The CDR3 runs to 15 residues. The V end was cut by 2 bases, the J end by 7 bases, with 16 bases between. In DNA form, the CDR3 reads TGCGCCAGCAGCTTAGGTGCGGGGGCTCTAAATGAGCAGTTCTTC. This sequence encodes CASSLGAGALNEQFF.